This TCR beta chain was obtained from a study of EBV T-cell therapy then PD-1 blockade in nasopharyngeal carcinoma. With respect to this clone: Its antigen is not identified.

Treatment reported: AdE1-LMPpoly-expanded autologous EBV-specific T-cell therapy followed by anti-PD-1 nivolumab. The table came from immunoSEQ multiplex PCR; TCRdb's copy has only in-frame clones and leaves some out. The repertoire holds roughly 16,000 clones, approximately 88% seen once, with approximately 29% in the top ten. After removal of 2 bases from V and 1 base from J, the junction contained 5 bases not matched to a gene. The CDR3 is 17 residues long. Germline V CDR1 and CDR2: MGHRA, YSYEKL. The sequence was collected from a man in his forties or fifties with nasopharyngeal carcinoma. The V gene is TRBV4-1, the J gene TRBJ2-2, with 9 bases matching TRBD1. Sequenced here: CD8+ T cells from blood, sampled at day 0 from a patient whose treatment included autologous EBV-specific T cells and nivolumab. The CDR3: CASSQHPGQGNTGELFF. CDR3 DNA sequence: TGCGCCAGCAGCCAACATCCGGGACAGGGGAACACCGGGGAGCTGTTTTTT.